A selection of T cell receptor beta chains follows, all from one sample in a study of identical twins. TCRdb passed the 5' RACE reads through MiXCR, listing each CDR3 protein once. The sample lists about 720,000 distinct CDR3 sequences, around a sixth seen once, with about 12% in the top ten. The sample was also reused in another study, on T cells expressing NK-cell markers.

Sample: PBMCs. These receptor sequences come from a woman aged 18-29 years in good health. The CDR3 runs from the conserved cysteine through the conserved F or W. Each record gives: V gene, D gene, CDR3 length, J gene, clone size, CDR3 protein, CDR3 DNA. A D gene is named only where the DNA matches it firmly. Expanded clones get a size class; other rows say once, few or many, or leave the size out.

TRBV4-2	NA	16	TRBJ2-2	NA	CASSQAERLNTGELFF	TGTGCCAGCAGCCAAGCGGAGCGGTTAAACACCGGGGAGCTGTTTTTT
TRBV6-2/TRBV6-3	NA	14	TRBJ2-7	NA	CASTLRGFPYEQYF	TGTGCCAGCACCCTACGCGGCTTCCCCTACGAGCAGTACTTC
TRBV6-1	TRBD1	16	TRBJ1-1	NA	CASSPARTGENTEAFF	TGTGCCAGCAGTCCCGCCCGGACAGGTGAGAACACTGAAGCTTTCTTT
TRBV20-1	TRBD2	14	TRBJ2-1	few	CSATLAGGYNEQFF	TGCAGTGCAACCCTAGCGGGAGGGTATAATGAGCAGTTCTTC
TRBV20-1	NA	18	TRBJ2-1	NA	CSARGGVRGISSYNEQFF	TGCAGTGCTAGAGGGGGGGTACGTGGGATCAGCTCCTACAATGAGCAGTTCTTC
TRBV7-3	TRBD1	14	TRBJ1-2	NA	CASSRDRDGYGYTF	TGTGCCAGCAGCCGAGACAGGGATGGCTACGGCTACACCTTC
TRBV7-9	NA	14	TRBJ2-1	NA	CASSLAGVTHEQFF	TGTGCCAGCAGCTTAGCGGGGGTTACCCATGAGCAGTTCTTC
TRBV20-1	NA	12	TRBJ2-5	many	CSARAGPGTQYF	TGCAGTGCTAGAGCGGGCCCGGGGACCCAGTACTTC
TRBV5-1	NA	13	TRBJ2-7	NA	CASSLERGHEQYF	TGCGCCAGCAGCTTGGAAAGGGGACACGAGCAGTACTTC
TRBV4-3	NA	12	TRBJ2-3	NA	CASSQDGGAQYF	TGCGCCAGCAGCCAAGATGGGGGAGCGCAGTATTTT
TRBV6-1	NA	15	TRBJ2-7	few	CASSRTVRAVYEQYF	TGTGCCAGCAGCCGTACGGTACGGGCTGTCTACGAGCAGTACTTC
TRBV20-1	NA	14	TRBJ2-3	few	CSAYYGGATDTQYF	TGCAGTGCTTACTATGGGGGGGCAACAGATACGCAGTATTTT
TRBV12-3/TRBV12-4	TRBD2	15	TRBJ2-1	few	CASSPQPKLADEQFF	TGTGCCAGCAGTCCCCAGCCGAAACTAGCGGATGAGCAGTTCTTC
TRBV5-1	NA	15	TRBJ2-1	few	CASSSAEGLSNEQFF	TGCGCCAGCAGCTCGGCCGAGGGGCTTAGCAATGAGCAGTTCTTC
TRBV6-4	NA	14	TRBJ2-1	few	CASSVGVSNNEQFF	TGTGCCAGCAGTGTCGGGGTTTCCAACAATGAGCAGTTCTTC
TRBV12-3/TRBV12-4	TRBD2	14	TRBJ2-7	NA	CASTPGLASDEQYF	TGTGCCAGCACCCCGGGACTAGCCTCCGACGAGCAGTACTTC
TRBV14	NA	16	TRBJ2-2	NA	CASSQAAQGGTGELFF	TGTGCCAGCAGCCAAGCGGCGCAGGGCGGCACCGGGGAGCTGTTTTTT
TRBV29-1	NA	12	TRBJ2-3	NA	CSVGEGPDTQYF	TGCAGCGTTGGTGAGGGGCCAGATACGCAGTATTTT
TRBV5-1	NA	18	TRBJ2-7	NA	CASSPRLTAATYSYEQYF	TGCGCCAGCAGCCCCCGACTGACAGCTGCTACCTATTCCTACGAGCAGTACTTC
TRBV20-1	TRBD1	14	TRBJ2-1	NA	CSARAGQHYNEQFF	TGCAGTGCTAGAGCGGGACAGCACTACAATGAGCAGTTCTTC
TRBV29-1	NA	12	TRBJ2-7	few	CSVGALGYEQYF	TGCAGCGTGGGGGCTTTAGGGTACGAGCAGTACTTC
TRBV6-1	TRBD1	16	TRBJ1-2	NA	CASSLIPGGSDYGYTF	TGTGCCAGCAGCCTCATCCCAGGGGGGTCGGACTATGGCTACACCTTC
TRBV10-3	NA	14	TRBJ1-1	NA	CAISDGAGNTEAFF	TGTGCCATCAGTGATGGGGCTGGGAACACTGAAGCTTTCTTT
TRBV4-2	TRBD2	16	TRBJ2-2	few	CASSPASGGNTGELFF	TGTGCCAGCAGCCCCGCGTCGGGGGGGAACACCGGGGAGCTGTTTTTT
TRBV20-1	TRBD2	13	TRBJ2-3	few	CSAVLAGAYTQYF	TGCAGTGCTGTACTAGCGGGAGCGTATACGCAGTATTTT
TRBV30	NA	13	TRBJ2-1	few	CAWSFSLYNEQFF	TGTGCCTGGAGTTTTAGCCTCTACAATGAGCAGTTCTTC
TRBV12-3/TRBV12-4	NA	17	TRBJ2-5	once	CASSLTRTAGPPETQYF	TGTGCCAGCAGTTTAACGCGGACGGCGGGGCCCCCAGAGACCCAGTACTTC
TRBV25-1	NA	13	TRBJ2-1	NA	CASSGLGVNGQFF	TGTGCCAGCAGTGGCCTTGGGGTCAACGGGCAGTTCTTC
TRBV10-3	NA	14	TRBJ2-7	NA	CATGGADLSYEQYF	TGTGCCACCGGCGGGGCAGACCTCTCCTACGAGCAGTACTTC
TRBV6-2/TRBV6-3	TRBD1	16	TRBJ1-5	few	CASSLRQGLSNQPQHF	TGTGCCAGCAGTCTTCGACAGGGACTTAGCAATCAGCCCCAGCATTTT
TRBV12-3/TRBV12-4	NA	14	TRBJ1-2	few	CASSKGARRDGYTF	TGTGCCAGCAGTAAAGGGGCCCGGAGGGATGGCTACACCTTC
TRBV4-1	TRBD2	17	TRBJ2-7	NA	CASSPSKTLGLAYEQYF	TGCGCCAGCAGCCCCTCAAAGACGCTAGGACTAGCCTACGAGCAGTACTTC
TRBV29-1	TRBD2	16	TRBJ2-2	NA	CSVEYVSGRGTGELFF	TGCAGCGTTGAATATGTTAGCGGGAGGGGTACCGGGGAGCTGTTTTTT
TRBV29-1	TRBD1	12	TRBJ2-5	NA	CSVAGGEETQYF	TGCAGCGTTGCAGGGGGCGAAGAGACCCAGTACTTC
TRBV12-3/TRBV12-4	NA	17	TRBJ2-3	NA	CASSLVVTSHLTDTQYF	TGTGCCAGCAGTTTAGTCGTAACTAGCCACCTCACAGATACGCAGTATTTT
TRBV30	NA	11	TRBJ2-3	NA	CAWSLTDTQYF	TGTGCCTGGAGTTTGACAGATACGCAGTATTTT
TRBV20-1	TRBD1	17	TRBJ1-2	NA	CSATLLGQVPPLYGYTF	TGCAGTGCGACTCTACTGGGACAGGTGCCCCCCCTCTATGGCTACACCTTC
TRBV7-2	NA	13	TRBJ1-5	many	CASSLVADQPQHF	TGTGCCAGCAGCTTAGTTGCGGATCAGCCCCAGCATTTT
TRBV15	TRBD2	15	TRBJ2-1	few	CATGGLSGGVNEQFF	TGTGCCACTGGGGGGCTTAGCGGGGGTGTAAATGAGCAGTTCTTC
TRBV6-2/TRBV6-3	TRBD2	14	TRBJ2-7	few	CASTVQRDAREQYF	TGTGCCAGCACCGTACAGCGGGACGCTCGGGAGCAGTACTTC
TRBV12-3/TRBV12-4	NA	12	TRBJ2-3	many	CASRWSIDTQYF	TGTGCCAGCAGGTGGTCGATAGATACGCAGTATTTT
TRBV7-9	TRBD1	15	TRBJ1-1	NA	CASSSGQGASTEAFF	TGTGCCAGCAGCTCCGGACAGGGGGCGAGCACTGAAGCTTTCTTT
TRBV5-1	TRBD2	16	TRBJ2-3	few	CASSLSTSGVTDTQYF	TGCGCCAGCAGCCTGAGTACTAGCGGGGTCACAGATACGCAGTATTTT
TRBV6-1	NA	13	TRBJ1-1	NA	CASSGGGDTEAFF	TGTGCCAGCAGTGGGGGGGGTGACACTGAAGCTTTCTTT
TRBV4-1	NA	14	TRBJ2-3	few	CASSQEREPDTQYF	TGCGCCAGCAGCCAAGAACGCGAGCCAGATACGCAGTATTTT
TRBV20-1	NA	14	TRBJ2-7	NA	CSARPQPSSREQYF	TGCAGTGCAAGACCACAGCCGAGTTCTCGGGAGCAGTACTTC
TRBV11-2	NA	18	TRBJ2-3	NA	CASSLDSERTIRPDTQYF	TGTGCCAGCAGCTTAGATTCTGAGCGGACCATACGTCCAGATACGCAGTATTTT
TRBV12-3/TRBV12-4	NA	15	TRBJ1-2	few	CASSPGAKTNYGYTF	TGTGCCAGCAGTCCAGGGGCCAAGACTAACTATGGCTACACCTTC
TRBV5-1	TRBD1	17	TRBJ2-7	few	CASSLGETGLNVYEQYF	TGCGCCAGCAGCTTGGGGGAGACAGGGCTAAACGTCTACGAGCAGTACTTC
TRBV4-2	NA	15	TRBJ2-7	NA	CASSQGVDASYEQYF	TGTGCCAGCAGCCAGGGCGTTGACGCATCCTACGAGCAGTACTTC
TRBV15	NA	15	TRBJ1-1	few	CATSRDYGGSTEAFF	TGTGCCACCAGCAGAGATTATGGGGGAAGCACTGAAGCTTTCTTT
TRBV5-1	TRBD2	16	TRBJ2-2	few	CASSKGLAGYTGELFF	TGCGCCAGCAGCAAGGGACTAGCGGGATACACCGGGGAGCTGTTTTTT
TRBV20-1	NA	14	TRBJ2-2	NA	CSAREGGETGELFF	TGCAGTGCTAGAGAGGGCGGGGAGACCGGGGAGCTGTTTTTT